The present TCR beta chain was sequenced within a study of blood T cell repertoires in COVID-19. Study-level background: The cDNA or gDNA used as material had been derived from T cells, B-cell-depleted T cells, or PBMCs.

In the original workflow: It was from reference gene primer amplification that nucleated cell counts were estimated. The repertoire was sequenced with immunoSEQ multiplex PCR; TCRdb's copy has only in-frame clones and lacks some. Clonal size and the V and J genes are those of that table, whereas D and trimming came from the DNA. The sample lists around 250,000 clones, around 82% seen once, with approximately 6% in the top ten. Germline CDR1 is SNHLY and CDR2 is FYNNEI. CDR3 length: 15 residues. The V gene end was trimmed by 4 bases and the J gene end by 5 bases; junction bases not matched to a gene: 9.

The gene calls are TRBV2 and TRBJ2-5; TRBD2 matches at 8 bases. This clonotype originated in a man older than 75 with acute or convalescent COVID-19. What was sequenced was peripheral blood. DNA of the CDR3: TGTGCCAGCAGTGCGGGAGGGCCTTTTTTGGAGACCCAGTACTTC. The encoded protein is CASSAGGPFLETQYF. Combining the CDR3 with reference TRBV2 and TRBJ2-5 gives the whole variable domain EPEVTQTPSHQVTQMGQEVILRCVPISNHLYFYWYRQILGQKVEFLVSFYNNEISEKSEIFDDQFSVERPDGSNFTLKIRSTKLEDSAMYFCASSAGGPFLETQYFGPGTRLLVL.